A selection of T cell receptor beta chains follows, all from one sample in a study of blood T cells in healthy people across ages. One entry per CDR3 protein, called by TCRdb with MiXCR from the 5' RACE reads. Among hundreds of thousands of distinct CDR3 sequences listed, approximately 60% were seen once. The specimen sequenced was blood. The receptors were sampled from a middle-aged man in good health. Each CDR3 is given with its conserved first and last residue. D genes are given only for firm matches.

D gene	V gene	J gene	CDR3 protein
TRBD1	TRBV9	TRBJ1-2	CAGSTWTGEYGYTF
TRBD2	TRBV9	TRBJ2-1	CASSGSGGASDEQFF
.	TRBV7-2	.	CASSPTYGYEQYF
TRBD2	TRBV4-3	TRBJ2-7	CASSPLLAGVSEQYF
.	TRBV20-1	TRBJ1-4	CSASGANEKLFF
.	TRBV6-5	TRBJ2-3	CASKEELTQYF
TRBD2	TRBV20-1	TRBJ2-1	CSARIPTRLARLTMRQFF
.	TRBV29-1	TRBJ2-1	CSVEDGVSKGVEQFF
TRBD1	TRBV13	TRBJ1-6	CASSFDRAPPLHF
TRBD1	TRBV3-1	.	CASSHSRTGNQETQFF
TRBD1	TRBV28	TRBJ2-3	CASSSQGAQTDTQYF
TRBD2	TRBV20-1	TRBJ2-5	CSARHQAGGGETQYF
TRBD1	TRBV5-1	TRBJ1-2	CASSSGGEVGYGYTF
.	TRBV4-2	TRBJ2-5	CASSQDKETQYF
TRBD1	TRBV7-2	TRBJ1-1	CASSLQDRVWNTEAFF
.	TRBV29-1	TRBJ2-3	CSVGDLGGGDTQYF
.	TRBV7-2	TRBJ2-7	CASSLNLGEQYF
TRBD2	TRBV7-3	TRBJ2-4	CASSPQGGSGNIQYF
TRBD2	TRBV10-3	.	CAISDPGTSGRLTPYEQYF
.	TRBV20-1	.	CSARETKGGNLIEQYF
TRBD2	TRBV7-6	TRBJ2-1	CASSLVAGVAYNEQFF
TRBD2	TRBV20-1	TRBJ2-5	CSARPGLAGRETQYF
.	TRBV15	TRBJ2-6	CATSRGGGSGANVLTF
TRBD1	TRBV11-1	TRBJ1-1	CASSLRQGRNTEAFF
.	TRBV12-3/TRBV12-4	TRBJ2-7	CAGSTSIYEQYF
.	TRBV7-9	TRBJ1-5	CASSLGLGGNQPQHF
.	TRBV5-1	TRBJ2-5	CASSLVGQETQYF
TRBD1	TRBV25-1	TRBJ2-5	CASSGPSQGVETQYF
TRBD1	TRBV24-1	TRBJ2-1	CATRDRGRGEQFF
TRBD1	TRBV7-9	TRBJ2-1	CASSSGKGAVEQFF
TRBD1	TRBV5-1	TRBJ2-6	CASSLIPGQVYSGANVLTF
.	TRBV10-3	TRBJ2-7	CAISGYYEQYF
TRBD2	TRBV9	TRBJ2-7	CASSDSGGRNEQYF
TRBD1	TRBV15	TRBJ2-5	CATSRGQGVDNEQYF
.	TRBV29-1	TRBJ1-1	CSVQTGDAFF
.	TRBV6-1	TRBJ2-7	CASSEDGPGYEQYF
.	TRBV7-9	TRBJ2-5	CASSSGTEVKETQYF
.	TRBV7-2	TRBJ2-5	CASSTMTGPEETQYF
TRBD1	TRBV4-2	.	CASSQPTTRTGGHEQYF
.	TRBV7-6	TRBJ2-7	CASSNRRGAIYEQYF
TRBD2	TRBV20-1	TRBJ2-3	CSARGAGGPDTQYF
.	TRBV14	TRBJ2-5	CASSQDSRGDQETQYF
TRBD2	TRBV4-3	TRBJ2-7	CASSQLAGEGEQYF
.	TRBV10-3	TRBJ1-5	CAISGTNTNQPQHF
.	TRBV6-5	TRBJ2-7	CASSYMGVDYEQYF